Following are 30 T cell receptor beta chains from one sample sequenced in a study of cytomegalovirus exposure and HLA in healthy donors. PCR was performed using 60 Vbeta and 13 Jbeta primers. Sequenced by immunoSEQ multiplex PCR; TCRdb stores in-frame clones only, minus some. The sample holds about 96,000 clones, under 80% seen once. The sequencing input was PBMCs. Receptor source: a middle-aged man in good health and CMV-seropositive.

The chain recombines TRBV5-5 with TRBJ2-6; the match to TRBD2 covers 7 bases. The CDR3 totals 17 residues. CDR1 and CDR2 from the germline V gene are SGHKS and YYEKEE (reference sequence). V trimming: 2 bases; J trimming: 1 base; junction bases outside the gene matches: 6. As DNA, the CDR3 is TGTGCCAGCAGCTTACAGTGGGGAGGGTCTGGGGCCAACGTCCTGACTTTC. It yields the protein CASSLQWGGSGANVLTF. The complete variable domain, with remaining parts taken from reference TRBV5-5 and TRBJ2-6, reads DAGVTQSPTHLIKTRGQQVTLRCSPISGHKSVSWYQQVLGQGPQFIFQYYEKEERGRGNFPDRFSARQFPNYSSELNVNALLLGDSALYLCASSLQWGGSGANVLTFGAGSRLTVL.

The J gene is TRBJ1-5, the V gene TRBV29-1; a possible D gene is TRBD1 (6 bases). CDR1 is SQVTM and CDR2 is ANQGSEA in the germline V gene. V was trimmed by 4 bases and J by 3 bases, leaving 13 bases between them. The CDR3 consists of 14 residues. The CDR3 sequence: CSVVSGEFNQPQHF. DNA for the CDR3: TGCAGCGTTGTTTCAGGGGAATTCAATCAGCCCCAGCATTTT.

This chain links TRBV4-3 with TRBJ1-6; 8 positions match TRBD1. Germline V gene sequence: CDR1 LGHNA, CDR2 YSLEER. This CDR3 spans 18 amino acids. J lost 7 bases, V lost 0 bases, and 11 bases had no gene match. CDR3 amino acids: CASSQETSLGQVNSPLHF. The CDR3 region has the DNA TGCGCCAGCAGCCAAGAGACGAGCTTGGGACAGGTGAATTCACCCCTCCACTTT.

In DNA form, the CDR3 reads TGTGCCAGCAGTTGGACAGGGACACCCACCTACGAGCAGTACTTC. Its protein product is CASSWTGTPTYEQYF. The chain links TRBV2 to TRBJ2-7; 8 nucleotides match TRBD1. The V segment lost 5 bases and the J segment 2 bases; nucleotides outside the gene matches: 8. Germline assignment: CDR1 SNHLY and CDR2 FYNNEI. The CDR3 sequence is 15 residues long. Drawing the rest from reference TRBV2 and TRBJ2-7, the complete variable domain is EPEVTQTPSHQVTQMGQEVILRCVPISNHLYFYWYRQILGQKVEFLVSFYNNEISEKSEIFDDQFSVERPDGSNFTLKIRSTKLEDSAMYFCASSWTGTPTYEQYFGPGTRLTVT.

The V gene is TRBV7-2, the J gene TRBJ2-3; no reliable D call. The CDR3 runs 11 residues. V dropped 3 bases and J dropped 4 bases, with 2 bases sitting between them. CDR1 and CDR2 (germline): SGHTA, FQGNSA. CDR3 DNA sequence: TGTGCCAGCAGCTTCGCAGATACGCAGTATTTT. This encodes CASSFADTQYF.

The chain combines TRBV21-1 with TRBJ1-5; the table's D call of TRBD1 was not tested on the DNA. TRBV21-1 is given as a pseudogene. The CDR3 is 15 residues long. The CDR3 sequence is CASSNQGRGNQPQHF. The CDR3 region has the DNA TGTGCCAGCAGCAACCAGGGTAGAGGCAATCAGCCCCAGCATTTT.

This clone showed up just once. The chain recombines TRBV11-2 with TRBJ2-7; D may be TRBD2 (5 bases). With 5 bases removed from V and 4 bases from J, the gap between germline ends came to 21 bases. Germline loops: CDR1 SGHAT, CDR2 FQNNGV. The length of the CDR3 is 16 residues. This CDR3 is CASSPLSEAGRYEQYF. In DNA, the CDR3 is TGTGCCAGCAGCCCCCTATCTGAGGCGGGTCGGTACGAGCAGTACTTC.

The rearrangement links TRBV15 to TRBJ1-5; tentative D call: TRBD1 (6 bases). The CDR3 is 15 amino acids. The V end was cut by 0 bases, the J end by 6 bases, with 12 bases between. The germline V gene has CDR1 LNHNV and CDR2 YYDKDF (reference sequence). CDR3 nucleotide sequence: TGTGCCACCAGCAGAGAAGGGGGTTTTAGTCAGCCCCAGCATTTT. Its protein product is CATSREGGFSQPQHF.

The rearrangement joins TRBV19 to TRBJ2-7, with 9 nucleotides matching TRBD2. J was trimmed by 1 base and V by 7 bases; bases with no gene match: 5. CDR3 size: 14 residues. Germline V gene data show CDR1 as LNHDA and CDR2 as SQIVND (reference sequence). Written as DNA, the CDR3 is TGTGCCAGTAAGGAGCGGGGGGAGTCCTACGAGCAGTACTTC. It is translated as CASKERGESYEQYF. Complete variable domain (other parts from reference TRBV19 and TRBJ2-7): DGGITQSPKYLFRKEGQNVTLSCEQNLNHDAMYWYRQDPGQGLRLIYYSQIVNDFQKGDIAEGYSVSREKKESFPLTVTSAQKNPTAFYLCASKERGESYEQYFGPGTRLTVT.

This chain connects TRBV28 to TRBJ1-6; a possible D gene is TRBD1 (6 bases). The CDR3 totals 14 residues. Germline CDR1 is MDHEN and CDR2 is SYDVKM. V was cut by 7 bases and J by 7 bases, with 14 bases left in between. For the CDR3, the DNA is TGTGCCAGCACCTTGGGGCAGGGGAATTCACCCCTCCACTTT. This sequence encodes CASTLGQGNSPLHF.

The chain joins TRBV18 to TRBJ1-4; 9 nucleotides align to TRBD1. With V trimmed by 3 bases and J by 7 bases, 6 bases remained unmatched. The germline V gene encodes CDR1 KGHSH and CDR2 LQKENI. This CDR3 region has 15 residues. The CDR3 loop is CASSPPGQGSEKLFF. The CDR3 DNA reads TGTGCCAGCTCACCCCCTGGACAGGGGAGTGAAAAACTGTTTTTT.

This chain joins TRBV28 and TRBJ1-1; TRBD1 matches 8 bases. The CDR3 is 13 amino acids. Germline CDR1 is MDHEN and CDR2 is SYDVKM. The CDR3 reads CATTRQGRSEAFF. CDR3 DNA: TGTGCTACGACTCGACAGGGGAGGTCTGAAGCTTTCTTT.

The gene calls are TRBV30 and TRBJ1-1; TRBD1 is a possible D gene (5 bases). Germline CDR1 GTSNPN, CDR2 SVGIG (reference sequence). The CDR3 is 13 residues long. Trimming removed 3 bases at V and 1 base at J, with 9 bases between. The CDR3 nucleotides read TGTGCCTGGAGGTTCGGGGGGAACACTGAAGCTTTCTTT. Its protein is CAWRFGGNTEAFF.

The CDR3 here is CSVRSGTNTGELFF. CDR3 in DNA: TGCAGCGTTCGCTCCGGGACGAACACCGGGGAGCTGTTTTTT. The chain has TRBV29-1 and TRBJ2-2; D is perhaps TRBD2 (5 bases). The V end was cut by 5 bases, the J end by 0 bases, with 10 bases between. This CDR3 is 14 amino acids long. Germline V gene data show CDR1 as SQVTM and CDR2 as ANQGSEA.

The chain joins TRBV7-3 to TRBJ2-7; D ambiguous. The germline gives CDR1 SGHTA, CDR2 FQGTGA. V lost 4 bases to trimming and J lost 3 bases, with 10 bases between them. The CDR3 totals 13 residues. Here the CDR3 DNA reads TGTGCCAGCAGCTCCCCGCCAGGCTACGAGCAGTACTTC. Protein: CASSSPPGYEQYF.

V usage is TRBV18 and J usage is TRBJ1-2; 10 bases map to TRBD1. With V trimmed by 3 bases and J by 4 bases, 11 bases remained unmatched. This CDR3 is built from 17 residues. The germline V gene encodes CDR1 KGHSH and CDR2 LQKENI. The CDR3, as DNA: TGTGCCAGCTCACCGACAGGGGGCGCCGACTTCAGCTATGGCTACACCTTC. Protein product: CASSPTGGADFSYGYTF.

The rearrangement joins TRBV19 to TRBJ2-2, with 9 bases identical to TRBD1. Per the germline V gene, CDR1 is LNHDA and CDR2 is SQIVND (reference sequence). The CDR3 loop spans 14 amino acids. The trim removed 9 bases at V and 5 bases at J, leaving 7 bases unmatched. The CDR3 loop reads CASWTGDGTGELFF. CDR3 in DNA: TGTGCCAGCTGGACAGGGGATGGTACCGGGGAGCTGTTTTTT.

This clone was counted a few times. The chain's CDR3 is CASSHGGSGNTIYF. CDR3 nucleotides: TGTGCCAGCAGCCACGGGGGCTCTGGAAACACCATATATTTT. The gene calls are TRBV7-9 and TRBJ1-3, with a possible D match to TRBD1 (5 bases). Germline V gene data show CDR1 as SEHNR and CDR2 as FQNEAQ (reference sequence). The CDR3 consists of 14 residues. Trimming stripped 5 bases from V and 0 bases from J, with 8 bases between.

This clone has just a few counts. The V call is TRBV7-3, the J call TRBJ2-5, with 12 positions matching TRBD2. This CDR3 spans 16 amino acids. The V gene end was trimmed by 4 bases and the J gene end by 5 bases; junction bases not matched to a gene: 8. Per germline, CDR1 SGHTA and CDR2 FQGTGA. In DNA form, the CDR3 reads TGTGCCAGCAGCTCCAGTGGACTAGCGGGGTATGAGACCCAGTACTTC. Its protein product is CASSSSGLAGYETQYF.

This clone was counted only a few times. The CDR3 DNA is TGTGCCTGGGATTTTAACAGGGGGACTGAAGCTTTCTTT. This translates into CAWDFNRGTEAFF. The chain couples TRBV30 to TRBJ1-1; 8 bases are shared with TRBD1. V gave up 5 bases and J gave up 5 bases; unmatched junction bases: 7. This CDR3 is 13 amino acids long. In germline, CDR1 is GTSNPN, CDR2 SVGIG (reference sequence).

The chain uses TRBV6-5 and TRBJ1-1, with 12 bases identical to TRBD1. Germline assignment: CDR1 MNHEY and CDR2 SVGAGI. The CDR3 is 16 amino acids. J was trimmed by 6 bases and V by 3 bases; bases with no gene match: 8. CDR3 amino acids: CASSYTPGQGAPEAFF. DNA of the CDR3: TGTGCCAGCAGTTATACCCCGGGACAGGGGGCCCCTGAAGCTTTCTTT.

The chain carries TRBV19 and TRBJ2-3, with no clear D. CDR3 size: 12 residues. V lost 0 bases and J 5 bases, leaving 3 bases between the germline ends. CDR1 is LNHDA and CDR2 is SQIVND in the germline V gene (reference sequence). The CDR3 nucleotides are TGTGCCAGTAGTATAGACAGAGATACGCAGTATTTT. This encodes CASSIDRDTQYF. The full variable domain, with the rest looked up from reference TRBV19 and TRBJ2-3, is DGGITQSPKYLFRKEGQNVTLSCEQNLNHDAMYWYRQDPGQGLRLIYYSQIVNDFQKGDIAEGYSVSREKKESFPLTVTSAQKNPTAFYLCASSIDRDTQYFGPGTRLTVL.

The genes are TRBV28 and TRBJ2-6, with a weak D call TRBD2 (5 bases). V gave up 7 bases and J gave up 0 bases, with 10 bases separating them. CDR1 is MDHEN, CDR2 SYDVKM, per germline. CDR3 size: 15 residues. CDR3 nucleotides: TGTGCCAGCAAGAGAGGGTTCTCTGGGGCCAACGTCCTGACTTTC. The encoded protein is CASKRGFSGANVLTF.

The gene calls are TRBV4-2 and TRBJ2-7, with a tentative D call TRBD2 (6 bases). V lost 4 bases and J 4 bases, leaving 17 bases between the germline ends. The CDR3 totals 15 residues. In germline, CDR1 is LGHNA, CDR2 YNFKEQ. The CDR3 DNA sequence: TGTGCCAGCAGCCGAGAGGCGGGGCGAGAGTACGAGCAGTACTTC. This codes for CASSREAGREYEQYF.

V and J are TRBV30 and TRBJ2-5; 8 positions match TRBD2. CDR3 size: 14 residues. Germline-derived CDR1 and CDR2 are GTSNPN and SVGIG (reference sequence). The J segment lost 5 bases and the V segment lost 0 bases, leaving 5 bases of the junction unmatched. Here the CDR3 DNA reads TGTGCCTGGAGTGTACCGGGGGGGGTCGAGACCCAGTACTTC. Encoded protein: CAWSVPGGVETQYF.

The chain links TRBV2 to TRBJ2-2, with D possibly being TRBD2 (6 bases). Trimming cost V 3 bases and J 5 bases, with 19 bases left between them. Germline CDR1 reads SNHLY; CDR2 reads FYNNEI. This CDR3 comprises 17 residues. As DNA, the CDR3 is TGTGCCAGCAGTGATGTCAGCCTCCGTGGGGGGACCGGGGAGCTGTTTTTT. As protein: CASSDVSLRGGTGELFF.

The chain is built from TRBV5-1 and TRBJ2-3; TRBD2 aligns across 13 bases. V was pared by 0 bases and J by 4 bases, with 5 bases of the junction left unmatched. The CDR3 has 17 amino acids. Germline V gene sequence: CDR1 SGHRS, CDR2 YFSETQ. CDR3 sequence: CASSLGTSGGAADTQYF. For the CDR3, the DNA is TGCGCCAGCAGCTTGGGAACTAGCGGGGGGGCCGCAGATACGCAGTATTTT.

This clone was observed once. V gene TRBV18 combines with J gene TRBJ2-6; 11 bases align to TRBD1. CDR1 and CDR2 (germline): KGHSH, LQKENI. V gave up 3 bases and J gave up 0 bases; unmatched junction bases: 13. The CDR3 loop spans 21 amino acids. CDR3 region: CASSPPGQGVSILSGANVLTF. Here the CDR3 DNA reads TGTGCCAGCTCACCTCCGGGACAGGGGGTCTCAATTCTCTCTGGGGCCAACGTCCTGACTTTC.

V usage is TRBV6-4 and J usage is TRBJ2-5; perhaps TRBD1 as D (5 bases). Germline V CDR1 and CDR2: MRHNA, SNTAGT. The CDR3 runs to 16 residues. V was cut by 0 bases and J by 5 bases, with 16 bases left in between. The CDR3 reads CASSDSAGSGYETQYF. CDR3 nucleotides: TGTGCCAGCAGTGACTCAGCAGGGTCTGGGTACGAGACCCAGTACTTC.

The V gene is TRBV19, the J gene TRBJ2-3; D unresolved. Trimming took 3 bases from V and 2 from J, leaving 12 bases between them. Germline V gene lookup returns CDR1 LNHDA and CDR2 SQIVND (reference sequence). This CDR3 region has 15 residues. Here the CDR3 reads CASSMGRSFTDTQYF. CDR3 in DNA: TGTGCCAGTAGTATGGGCAGGTCCTTCACAGATACGCAGTATTTT. Variable domain in full (rest from reference TRBV19 and TRBJ2-3): DGGITQSPKYLFRKEGQNVTLSCEQNLNHDAMYWYRQDPGQGLRLIYYSQIVNDFQKGDIAEGYSVSREKKESFPLTVTSAQKNPTAFYLCASSMGRSFTDTQYFGPGTRLTVL.